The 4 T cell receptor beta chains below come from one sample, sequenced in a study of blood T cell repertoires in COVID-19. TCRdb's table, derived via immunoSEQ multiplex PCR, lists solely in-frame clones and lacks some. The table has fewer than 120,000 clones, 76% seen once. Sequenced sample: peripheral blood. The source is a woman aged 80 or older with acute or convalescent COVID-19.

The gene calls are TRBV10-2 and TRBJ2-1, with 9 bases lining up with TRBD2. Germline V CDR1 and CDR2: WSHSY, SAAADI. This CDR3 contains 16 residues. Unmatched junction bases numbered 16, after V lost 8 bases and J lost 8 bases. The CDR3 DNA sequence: TGCGCCAGCCATGATATTAGCGGGAGTGCGAATGATGAGCAGTTCTTC. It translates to CASHDISGSANDEQFF.

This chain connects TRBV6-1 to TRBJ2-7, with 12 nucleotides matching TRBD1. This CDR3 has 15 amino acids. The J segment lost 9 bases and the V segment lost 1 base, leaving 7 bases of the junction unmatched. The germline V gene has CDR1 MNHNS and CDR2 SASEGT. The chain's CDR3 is CASSEVLGQGAVQYF. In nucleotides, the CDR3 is TGTGCCAGCAGTGAAGTTTTGGGACAGGGGGCCGTGCAGTACTTC.

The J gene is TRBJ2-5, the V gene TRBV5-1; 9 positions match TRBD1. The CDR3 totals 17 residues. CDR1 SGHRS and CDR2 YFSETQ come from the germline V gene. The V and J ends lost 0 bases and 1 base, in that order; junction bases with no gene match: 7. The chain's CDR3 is CASSLVGDRAGQETQYF. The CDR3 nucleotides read TGCGCCAGCAGCTTGGTTGGGGACAGGGCCGGCCAAGAGACCCAGTACTTC.

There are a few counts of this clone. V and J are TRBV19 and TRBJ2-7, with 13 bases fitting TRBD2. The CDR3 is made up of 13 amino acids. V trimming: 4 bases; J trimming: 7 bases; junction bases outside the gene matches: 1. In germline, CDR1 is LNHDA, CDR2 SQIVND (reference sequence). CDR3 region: CASSTGLAGEQYF. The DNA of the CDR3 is TGTGCCAGTAGTACGGGACTAGCGGGAGAGCAGTACTTC.